This T cell receptor (beta chain) was identified during a study of blood T cell repertoires in COVID-19. Overall study: From T cells, B-cell-depleted T cells, or PBMCs came the material, which was cDNA or gDNA.

Participant ages covered roughly 18 to 89 years across 24 US areas. Participants were placed into cohorts based on the clinical history they reported. Clones were read by immunoSEQ multiplex PCR, and TCRdb kept only the in-frame ones, dropping some. In the table there are nearly 200,000 clones, around 81% of which are singletons. The ends were cut back, 1 base at V and 8 bases at J, with 17 bases in the middle. Germline V gives CDR1 LNHDA, CDR2 SQIVND (reference sequence). The CDR3 runs 15 residues. The clonotype originates from a man in his forties who had recovered from COVID-19. Sequencing input: PBMCs or T cells enriched from blood (not recorded which). The chain combines TRBV19 with TRBJ1-2; D gene ambiguous. The CDR3 sequence: CASSIAARGLRGYTF. The CDR3 DNA sequence: TGTGCCAGTAGTATAGCCGCCAGAGGTCTGAGGGGCTACACCTTC.